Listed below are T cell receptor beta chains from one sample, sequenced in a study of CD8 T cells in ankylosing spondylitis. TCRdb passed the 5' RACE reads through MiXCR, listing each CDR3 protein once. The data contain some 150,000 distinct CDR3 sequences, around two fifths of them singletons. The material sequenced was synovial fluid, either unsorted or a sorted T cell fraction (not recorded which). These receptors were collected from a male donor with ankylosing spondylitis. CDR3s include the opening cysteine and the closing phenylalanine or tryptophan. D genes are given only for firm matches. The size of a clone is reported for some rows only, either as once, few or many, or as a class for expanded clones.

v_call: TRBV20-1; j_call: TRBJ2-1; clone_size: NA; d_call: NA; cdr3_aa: CSARDPKLFYNEQFF; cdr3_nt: TGCAGTGCTAGAGATCCCAAACTCTTCTACAATGAGCAGTTCTTC
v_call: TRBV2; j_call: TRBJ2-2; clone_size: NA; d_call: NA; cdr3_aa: CASSEPRVGTGELFF; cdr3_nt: TGTGCCAGCAGTGAACCCAGGGTGGGCACCGGGGAGCTGTTTTTT
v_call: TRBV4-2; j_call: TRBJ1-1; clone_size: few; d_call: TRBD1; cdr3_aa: CASSQWTGENTEAFF; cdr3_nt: TGTGCCAGCAGCCAATGGACAGGGGAGAACACTGAAGCTTTCTTT
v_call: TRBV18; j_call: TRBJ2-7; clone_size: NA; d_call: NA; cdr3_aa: CASSPKGQPYEQYF; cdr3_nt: TGTGCCAGCTCACCAAAAGGGCAGCCCTACGAGCAGTACTTC
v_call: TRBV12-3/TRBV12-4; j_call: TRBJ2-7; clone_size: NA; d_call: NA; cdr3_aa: CASSLASWYEQYF; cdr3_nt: TGTGCCAGCAGTTTAGCTTCGTGGTACGAGCAGTACTTC
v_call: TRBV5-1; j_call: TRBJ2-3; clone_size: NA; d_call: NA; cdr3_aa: CASSLWDTDTQYF; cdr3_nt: TGCGCCAGCAGCTTGTGGGACACAGATACGCAGTATTTT
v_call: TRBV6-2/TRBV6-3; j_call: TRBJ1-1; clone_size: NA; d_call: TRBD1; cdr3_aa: CASSPFGATQGPLTMNTEAFF; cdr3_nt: TGTGCCAGCAGTCCTTTCGGGGCTACACAGGGGCCACTTACCATGAACACTGAAGCTTTCTTT
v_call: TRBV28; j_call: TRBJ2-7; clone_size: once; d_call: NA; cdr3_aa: CASSFVGVVPAEQYF; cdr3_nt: TGTGCCAGCAGTTTCGTGGGAGTAGTCCCAGCCGAGCAGTACTTC
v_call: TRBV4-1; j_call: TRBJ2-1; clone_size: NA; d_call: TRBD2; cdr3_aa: CASSTWTRVYNEQFF; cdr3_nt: TGCGCCAGCAGCACCTGGACTAGAGTCTACAATGAGCAGTTCTTC
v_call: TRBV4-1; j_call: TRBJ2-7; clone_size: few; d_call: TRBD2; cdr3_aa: CASSRVRLAGVYEQYF; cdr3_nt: TGCGCCAGCAGCCGCGTCCGACTAGCGGGGGTATACGAGCAGTACTTC
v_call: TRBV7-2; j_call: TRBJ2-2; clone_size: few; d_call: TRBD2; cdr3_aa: CASAPGSGSVTGELFF; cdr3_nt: TGTGCCAGCGCCCCCGGTAGCGGGAGTGTTACCGGGGAGCTGTTTTTT
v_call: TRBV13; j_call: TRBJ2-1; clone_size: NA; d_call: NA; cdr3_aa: CASSKWYNEQFF; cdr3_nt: TGTGCCAGCAGTAAATGGTACAATGAGCAGTTCTTC
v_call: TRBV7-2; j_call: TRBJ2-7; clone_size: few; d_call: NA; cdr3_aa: CASSLDGRMAYF; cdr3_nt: TGTGCCAGCAGCTTAGATGGGCGGATGGCGTACTTC
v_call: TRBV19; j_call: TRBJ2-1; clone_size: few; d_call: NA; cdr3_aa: CASQVAESSYNEQFF; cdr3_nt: TGTGCCAGTCAGGTAGCGGAGAGCTCCTACAATGAGCAGTTCTTC
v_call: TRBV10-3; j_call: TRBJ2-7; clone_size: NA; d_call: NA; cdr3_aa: CAISPRGRGTYEQYF; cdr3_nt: TGTGCCATCAGCCCCCGGGGAAGGGGGACCTACGAGCAGTACTTC
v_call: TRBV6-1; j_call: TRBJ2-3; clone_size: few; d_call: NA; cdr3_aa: CASSPAASSTDTQYF; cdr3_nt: TGTGCCAGCAGTCCAGCGGCCTCTAGCACAGATACGCAGTATTTT
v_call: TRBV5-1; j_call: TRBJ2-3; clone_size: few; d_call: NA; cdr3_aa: CASSLTPGTSTDTQYF; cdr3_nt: TGCGCCAGCAGCTTGACCCCGGGAACTAGCACAGATACGCAGTATTTT
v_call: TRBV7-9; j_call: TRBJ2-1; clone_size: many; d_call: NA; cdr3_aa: CASSRGGTDEQFF; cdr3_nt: TGTGCCAGCAGCCGTGGGGGGACCGATGAGCAGTTCTTC
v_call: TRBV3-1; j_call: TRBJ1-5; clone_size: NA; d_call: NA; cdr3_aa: CASSQEGGRQPQHF; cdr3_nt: TGTGCCAGCAGCCAAGAGGGGGGGCGGCAGCCCCAGCATTTT
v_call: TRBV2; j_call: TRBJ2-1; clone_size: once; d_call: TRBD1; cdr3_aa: CASRGQGTEQFF; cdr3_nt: TGTGCCAGCAGGGGACAGGGGACTGAGCAGTTCTTC
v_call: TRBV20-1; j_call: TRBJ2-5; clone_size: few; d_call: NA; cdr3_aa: CSAPGSVSGPIGETQYF; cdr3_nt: TGCAGTGCCCCTGGAAGTGTGAGCGGCCCCATCGGGGAGACCCAGTACTTC
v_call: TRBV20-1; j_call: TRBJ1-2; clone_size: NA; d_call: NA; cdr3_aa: CSASPTGHFGVYGYTF; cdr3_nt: TGCAGTGCTAGTCCAACGGGTCATTTCGGTGTCTATGGCTACACCTTC
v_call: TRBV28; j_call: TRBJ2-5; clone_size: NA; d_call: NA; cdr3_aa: CASSLVVGGRVTEETQYF; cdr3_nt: TGTGCCAGCAGTTTGGTGGTCGGGGGTAGGGTCACCGAAGAGACCCAGTACTTC
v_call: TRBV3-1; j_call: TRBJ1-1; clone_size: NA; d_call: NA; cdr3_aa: CASSQGPGHTGHTEAFF; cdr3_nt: TGTGCCAGCAGCCAAGGTCCGGGACACACAGGACACACTGAAGCTTTCTTT
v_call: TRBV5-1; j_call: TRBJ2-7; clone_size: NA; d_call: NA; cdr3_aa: CASSFYSTEHYEQYF; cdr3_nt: TGCGCCAGCAGCTTTTACTCGACAGAACACTACGAGCAGTACTTC
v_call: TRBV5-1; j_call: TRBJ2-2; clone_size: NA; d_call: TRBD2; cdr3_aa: CASSLGPWLAGVNTGELFF; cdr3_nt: TGCGCCAGCAGCCTTGGACCGTGGCTAGCGGGAGTCAACACCGGGGAGCTGTTTTTT
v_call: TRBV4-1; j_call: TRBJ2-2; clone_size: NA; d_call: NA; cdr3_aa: CASSLEGVGELFF; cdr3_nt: TGCGCCAGCAGCCTGGAGGGGGTTGGGGAGCTGTTTTTT